One and the same sample provided the 20 T cell receptor beta chains below, sequenced in a study of blood T cell repertoires in COVID-19. Clones were read by immunoSEQ multiplex PCR, and TCRdb kept only the in-frame ones, dropping some. The table lists around 200,000 clones, more than 80% of them singletons. Sample: PBMCs or T cells enriched from blood (not recorded which). The receptors here all came from a man aged 25-40 years who had recovered from COVID-19.

V usage is TRBV6-2 or TRBV6-3 and J usage is TRBJ2-7; 8 positions agree with TRBD1. V was pared by 4 bases and J by 3 bases, with 17 bases of the junction left unmatched. CDR1 and CDR2 (germline): MNHEY, SVGEGT. The CDR3 has 18 residues. CDR3 nucleotide sequence: TGTGCCAGCAGTTTAAGGGACAGGATGCGAAAACCGGTCTACGAGCAGTACTTC. Its translation: CASSLRDRMRKPVYEQYF.

This chain links TRBV19 with TRBJ1-5, with 7 bases lining up with TRBD1. Per germline, CDR1 LNHDA and CDR2 SQIVND (reference sequence). V was pared by 7 bases and J by 5 bases, with 5 bases of the junction left unmatched. There are 13 residues in the CDR3. The CDR3 protein is CASNHRGDQPQHF. For the CDR3, the DNA is TGTGCCAGTAACCACAGGGGTGATCAGCCCCAGCATTTT.

The chain couples TRBV4-1 to TRBJ1-4; D is possibly TRBD1 (5 bases). Trimming took off 4 bases at V and 6 bases at J, with 30 bases between the two ends. Germline V gene lookup returns CDR1 MGHRA and CDR2 YSYEKL. The CDR3 contains 20 residues. CDR3 sequence (DNA): TGCGCCAGCAGCCGGAAGGTTCCGACAGCGACTCAACCTCGGGATGAAAAACTGTTTTTT. Translating it yields CASSRKVPTATQPRDEKLFF.

The chain links TRBV2 to TRBJ2-3; 11 positions agree with TRBD2. Losses at the gene ends were 7 bases for V and 9 bases for J; bases not matched to a gene: 9. This CDR3 comprises 14 residues. Germline CDR1 reads SNHLY; CDR2 reads FYNNEI. CDR3 protein: CASTPGLADRTQYF. CDR3 DNA sequence: TGTGCCAGCACGCCGGGACTAGCGGACCGAACGCAGTATTTT.

V is TRBV25-1 and J is TRBJ1-1, with a tentative D call TRBD1 (5 bases). V lost 6 bases and J 4 bases, leaving 12 bases between the germline ends. The CDR3 length is 13 residues. Germline assignment: CDR1 MGHDK and CDR2 SYGVNS. The CDR3 protein is CASRRQFSTEAFF. The CDR3 DNA reads as TGTGCCAGCAGAAGACAGTTCTCCACTGAAGCTTTCTTT.

The V and J genes are TRBV10-3 and TRBJ2-3; the match to TRBD1 covers 8 bases. Germline values: CDR1 ENHRY, CDR2 SYGVKD. There are 16 residues in the CDR3. Trimming removed 0 bases from V and 1 base from J; junction bases left unmatched: 3. The CDR3 DNA follows: TGTGCCATCAGTGAGTCCCCGGGACAGGGCACAGATACGCAGTATTTT. It codes for CAISESPGQGTDTQYF.

This clone was observed a single time. The rearrangement links TRBV27 to TRBJ2-5, with unresolved D. CDR1 is MNHEY and CDR2 is SMNVEV in the germline V gene (reference sequence). V lost 4 bases to trimming and J lost 2 bases, with 11 bases between them. CDR3 length equals 14 residues. Here the CDR3 DNA reads TGTGCCAGCAGTTCACTGGGCTCACAAGAGACCCAGTACTTC. Translation gives CASSSLGSQETQYF.

The chain joins TRBV5-4 to TRBJ2-7; 7 nucleotides agree with TRBD1. Germline trimming cut 5 bases from V and 6 bases from J; bases unmatched to any gene: 11. This CDR3 comprises 14 residues. Per the germline V gene, CDR1 is SGHNT and CDR2 is YYREEE (reference sequence). The CDR3 DNA follows: TGTGCCAGCAGTCAATACAGGGGATCCGCCGAGCAGTACTTC. This codes for CASSQYRGSAEQYF.

The chain couples TRBV19 to TRBJ1-5, with 8 positions matching TRBD1. This CDR3 has 15 residues. The ends lost 8 bases at V and 4 bases at J; junction bases unmatched: 10. From germline, CDR1 is LNHDA and CDR2 SQIVND (reference sequence). DNA for the CDR3: TGTGCCAGTGGATCACGTGGACAGGGAAATCAGCCCCAGCATTTT. Amino acids: CASGSRGQGNQPQHF.

The J gene is TRBJ2-5, the V gene TRBV4-3; no clear D. Trimming cost V 3 bases and J 4 bases, with 3 bases left between them. Germline CDR1 LGHNA, CDR2 YSLEER. The CDR3 is 11 residues long. The DNA for the CDR3 is TGCGCCAGCAGCCACGGAGAGACCCAGTACTTC. Amino acid sequence: CASSHGETQYF.

CDR3 sequence: CASSQGQSLLNYGYTF. Written as DNA, the CDR3 is TGCGCCAGCAGCCAAGGACAGTCCCTACTAAACTATGGCTACACCTTC. The rearrangement joins TRBV4-3 to TRBJ1-2; tentatively, D is TRBD1 (5 bases). This CDR3 comprises 16 residues. Trimming took 1 base from V and 2 from J, leaving 14 bases between them. Germline values: CDR1 LGHNA, CDR2 YSLEER.

This rearrangement joins TRBV19 to TRBJ2-7, with 9 positions matching TRBD1. This CDR3 contains 15 residues. CDR1 and CDR2 (germline): LNHDA, SQIVND (reference sequence). Trimming took 1 base from V and 3 from J; bases not matched to a gene: 4. The CDR3 DNA sequence: TGTGCCAGTAGTATAGGGGGACAGGGCTTCTACGAGCAGTACTTC. Its translation: CASSIGGQGFYEQYF. The full variable domain, completed using reference TRBV19 and TRBJ2-7, is DGGITQSPKYLFRKEGQNVTLSCEQNLNHDAMYWYRQDPGQGLRLIYYSQIVNDFQKGDIAEGYSVSREKKESFPLTVTSAQKNPTAFYLCASSIGGQGFYEQYFGPGTRLTVT.

The chain couples TRBV9 to TRBJ2-7; no reliable D call. V was clipped by 0 bases and J by 2 bases, with 9 bases between them. Per germline, CDR1 SGDLS and CDR2 YYNGEE. This CDR3 contains 14 residues. The DNA of the CDR3 is TGTGCCAGCAGCGTAGAAGGTCAGGCCTACGAGCAGTACTTC. This translates into CASSVEGQAYEQYF.

The rearrangement uses TRBV27 and TRBJ1-1, with a possible D match to TRBD1 (5 bases). The germline V gene encodes CDR1 MNHEY and CDR2 SMNVEV (reference sequence). Trimming shortened V by 4 bases and J by 0 bases, and 21 bases separated the two germline ends. The CDR3 is 18 amino acids. The CDR3 DNA follows: TGTGCCAGCAGTTCCTCAACGTTCAGACAGATCATGAACACTGAAGCTTTCTTT. It specifies CASSSSTFRQIMNTEAFF.

This clone has a single count. This chain joins TRBV2 and TRBJ2-3, with D possibly being TRBD2 (6 bases). Germline CDR1 reads SNHLY; CDR2 reads FYNNEI. This CDR3 is 13 amino acids long. Deletions cut 8 bases from V and 5 bases from J, with 14 bases between. CDR3 in amino acids: CASGSSEGDTQYF. The CDR3 DNA is TGTGCCAGCGGATCTAGCGAGGGAGATACGCAGTATTTT.

The CDR3 spells CASSPSPGQGSYEQYF. CDR3 coding DNA: TGTGCCAGCAGCCCCTCCCCGGGACAGGGGTCCTACGAGCAGTACTTC. The chain uses TRBV3-1 (or the pseudogene TRBV3-2) and TRBJ2-7; 10 bases are shared with TRBD1. Trimming at V came to 4 bases and at J to 1 base, leaving 7 bases not matched to a gene. The CDR3 has 16 amino acids. The germline V gene encodes CDR1 LGHDT and CDR2 YNNKEL (reference sequence).

In regard to this clone: The same CDR3 also results from other DNA sequences found in this sample. This rearrangement joins TRBV6-5 to TRBJ1-1, with a weak D call TRBD1 (6 bases). Per the germline V gene, CDR1 is MNHEY and CDR2 is SVGAGI. Trimming took 5 bases from V and 1 from J, leaving 8 bases between them. The CDR3 loop spans 13 amino acids. The CDR3, as DNA: TGTGCCAGCAGTCCCAGGGGGAACACTGAAGCTTTCTTT. Translated, it gives CASSPRGNTEAFF.

The chain uses TRBV7-2 and TRBJ2-3; maybe TRBD2 (5 bases). Trimming left V 5 bases short and J 6 bases short, with 12 bases between. The germline V gene has CDR1 SGHTA and CDR2 FQGNSA. This CDR3 has 13 residues. CDR3 sequence (DNA): TGTGCCAGCAGCCCGTATAGCGTCGATACGCAGTATTTT. Its translation is CASSPYSVDTQYF. Looking up the rest from reference TRBV7-2 and TRBJ2-3 gives the full variable domain: GAGVSQSPSNKVTEKGKDVELRCDPISGHTALYWYRQSLGQGLEFLIYFQGNSAPDKSGLPSDRFSAERTGGSVSTLTIQRTQQEDSAVYLCASSPYSVDTQYFGPGTRLTVL.

This chain connects TRBV21-1 to TRBJ2-4; the table gives TRBD2 as D, unverified against the DNA. TRBV21-1 is reported as a pseudogene. This CDR3 comprises 15 residues. The DNA for the CDR3 is TGTGCCAGCAGCAATTGCGGGAGGGCCAAAAACATTCAGTACTTC. This sequence encodes CASSNCGRAKNIQYF.

This chain links TRBV19 with TRBJ2-7; a weak D match, TRBD1 (5 bases). This CDR3 is built from 14 residues. The V end lost 2 bases, the J end lost 3 bases, and 11 bases lay between the germline ends. Germline assignment: CDR1 LNHDA and CDR2 SQIVND (reference sequence). The CDR3 spells CASSITGHLYEQYF. The CDR3 DNA reads TGTGCCAGTAGTATAACAGGCCATCTCTACGAGCAGTACTTC.